One sample yielded the 9 T cell receptor beta chains listed below, sequenced in a study of cytomegalovirus exposure and HLA in healthy donors. 13 Jbeta primers and 60 Vbeta primers were used for the PCR. The method was immunoSEQ multiplex PCR; TCRdb's version includes in-frame clones alone and lacks a portion of them. Here the sample spans 90,000 to 130,000 clones, roughly three quarters being singletons. The sequenced material came from PBMCs. Source of these receptors: a woman aged 18-29 years in good health and CMV-seropositive.

This sequence joins TRBV27 and TRBJ2-1; 7 bases line up with TRBD2. Germline CDR1 is MNHEY and CDR2 is SMNVEV (reference sequence). This CDR3 region has 20 residues. J lost 4 bases, V lost 0 bases, and 18 bases had no gene match. CDR3 in DNA: TGTGCCAGCAGTTTATCCTCCTCCGTTTTGGGGGAGGGCCTATACAATGAGCAGTTCTTC. Its translation is CASSLSSSVLGEGLYNEQFF.

This clone was seen once. The gene calls are TRBV2 and TRBJ2-5, with unresolved D. V gave up 5 bases and J gave up 4 bases, with 8 bases separating them. Germline V CDR1 and CDR2: SNHLY, FYNNEI. CDR3 length equals 12 residues. CDR3 in DNA: TGTGCCAGCAGTTTTGCGCCAGAGACCCAGTACTTC. Translation: CASSFAPETQYF.

The chain's CDR3 is CASRDGGYEQYF. CDR3 nucleotides: TGTGCCAGCAGGGACGGAGGCTACGAGCAGTACTTC. This chain links TRBV6-1 with TRBJ2-7, with D possibly being TRBD2 (5 bases). The CDR3 runs to 12 residues. Germline V gene lookup returns CDR1 MNHNS and CDR2 SASEGT. Trimming stripped 6 bases from V and 3 bases from J, with 9 bases between.

The chain combines TRBV7-3 with TRBJ1-1; tentatively, D is TRBD1 (6 bases). The CDR3 spans 16 residues. Trimming cost V 5 bases and J 10 bases, with 26 bases left between them. The germline V gene has CDR1 SGHTA and CDR2 FQGTGA. DNA for the CDR3: TGTGCCAGCAGCCCTACCCCGGACAGACAACCCGAAGGAGCTTTCTTT. Its protein is CASSPTPDRQPEGAFF. The full variable domain, with the rest looked up from reference TRBV7-3 and TRBJ1-1, is GAGVSQTPSNKVTEKGKYVELRCDPISGHTALYWYRQSLGQGPEFLIYFQGTGAADDSGLPNDRFFAVRPEGSVSTLKIQRTERGDSAVYLCASSPTPDRQPEGAFFGQGTRLTVV.

This clone was observed a few times. This chain uses TRBV6-5 with TRBJ1-1; D is uncertain. V lost 0 bases to trimming and J lost 0 bases, with 8 bases between them. This CDR3 has 15 residues. Germline values: CDR1 MNHEY, CDR2 SVGAGI. CDR3 amino acids: CASSYSSPVNTEAFF. The CDR3 coding sequence is TGTGCCAGCAGTTACTCGTCACCAGTGAACACTGAAGCTTTCTTT.

There are a few counts of this clone. The V gene is TRBV30, the J gene TRBJ2-7; possibly TRBD2 for D (7 bases). This CDR3 has 16 residues. V lost 5 bases, J lost 3 bases, and 23 bases lay in between. Germline values: CDR1 GTSNPN, CDR2 SVGIG (reference sequence). In nucleotides, the CDR3 is TGTGCCTGGCACCCGGAAGGGGGGGCCCCTTGCTACGAGCAGTACTTC. This translates into CAWHPEGGAPCYEQYF.

V gene TRBV7-9 combines with J gene TRBJ1-1; TRBD1 agrees at 8 bases. CDR1 is SEHNR, CDR2 FQNEAQ, per germline (reference sequence). The V gene end was trimmed by 4 bases and the J gene end by 5 bases; junction bases not matched to a gene: 9. The CDR3 consists of 15 residues. Here the CDR3 reads CASSYDRGGWTEAFF. CDR3 in DNA: TGTGCCAGCAGCTACGACAGGGGAGGGTGGACTGAAGCTTTCTTT.

This rearrangement joins TRBV2 to TRBJ2-7; the match to TRBD1 covers 10 bases. The germline CDR1 and CDR2 sequences are SNHLY and FYNNEI. The junction had 3 bases not matched to a gene; V was cut back by 7 bases and J by 0 bases. The CDR3 is 14 residues long. The CDR3 region has the DNA TGTGCCAGCATGGGACAGGGGCACTCCTACGAGCAGTACTTC. Translation gives CASMGQGHSYEQYF.

The V call is TRBV7-3, the J call TRBJ1-1; D call uncertain. This CDR3 comprises 14 residues. Trimming shortened V by 5 bases and J by 1 base, and 11 bases separated the two germline ends. Germline CDR1 is SGHTA and CDR2 is FQGTGA. The CDR3 spells CASSPGSGNTEAFF. DNA of the CDR3: TGTGCCAGCAGCCCGGGGTCAGGGAACACTGAAGCTTTCTTT.